These 23 T cell receptor beta chains were sequenced from one sample in a study of blood T cell repertoires in COVID-19. Assay: immunoSEQ multiplex PCR; the TCRdb copy retains only in-frame clones and omits some. This sample yields 55,000 to 70,000 clones, of which around 87% are seen a single time; approximately 0.99% belongs to the top ten. Sequenced: peripheral blood. Receptor source: a man aged 65-85 years with acute or convalescent COVID-19.

The chain couples TRBV14 to TRBJ1-2; 9 bases match TRBD1. The trim removed 4 bases at V and 7 bases at J, leaving 7 bases unmatched. The CDR3 extends over 14 amino acids. The V gene's germline CDR1 is SGHDN and CDR2 FVKESK. The DNA for the CDR3 is TGTGCCAGCAGCCGACGACAGGGGGAAGGTGGCTACACCTTC. Amino acid sequence: CASSRRQGEGGYTF.

The chain couples TRBV29-1 to TRBJ1-2; D perhaps matches TRBD1 (5 bases). The CDR3 spans 11 residues. Trimming took 6 bases from V and 4 from J, leaving 9 bases between them. Germline loops: CDR1 SQVTM, CDR2 ANQGSEA. CDR3 sequence: CSVGGTYGYTF. The CDR3 bases are TGCAGCGTCGGAGGGACCTATGGCTACACCTTC.

This CDR3 reads CASKQLGSYNEQFF. Written as DNA, the CDR3 is TGTGCCAGCAAACAGTTAGGCTCCTACAATGAGCAGTTCTTC. This chain uses TRBV9 with TRBJ2-1; no firm D call. Trimming pared 6 bases from V and 0 bases from J, leaving 10 bases between. Germline V lookup: CDR1 SGDLS, CDR2 YYNGEE. The CDR3 length is 14 residues.

This clone was seen only once. The chain carries TRBV13 and TRBJ1-5; a weak D match, TRBD1 (5 bases). The CDR3 is 15 residues long. Trimming removed 8 bases from V and 2 bases from J, with 16 bases in between. Germline CDR1 and CDR2: PRHDT and FYEKMQ (reference sequence). The CDR3 DNA follows: TGTGCCAGCTCTTCGCAGGGTCGGGGCAATCAGCCCCAGCATTTT. Amino acids: CASSSQGRGNQPQHF.

The V gene is TRBV5-1, the J gene TRBJ1-3; 11 nucleotides line up with TRBD1. This CDR3 is 19 amino acids long. Germline trimming cut 4 bases from V and 0 bases from J; bases unmatched to any gene: 12. Per the germline V gene, CDR1 is SGHRS and CDR2 is YFSETQ. Here the CDR3 DNA reads TGCGCCAGCAGCACCCTGGACAGGGGGCCCACAGTCTCTGGAAACACCATATATTTT. Protein sequence: CASSTLDRGPTVSGNTIYF.

V and J are TRBV2 and TRBJ2-5; 13 bases agree with TRBD2. CDR3 length: 17 amino acids. V gave up 1 base and J gave up 3 bases; unmatched junction bases: 5. Germline V gene data show CDR1 as SNHLY and CDR2 as FYNNEI. The CDR3 sequence: CASSEGFGLAGEETQYF. DNA of the CDR3: TGTGCCAGCAGTGAAGGATTCGGACTAGCGGGAGAAGAGACCCAGTACTTC.

The chain couples TRBV19 to TRBJ2-2, with 9 bases aligning to TRBD2. Germline assignment: CDR1 LNHDA and CDR2 SQIVND (reference sequence). V gave up 8 bases and J gave up 6 bases; unmatched junction bases: 7. This CDR3 is 14 amino acids long. The CDR3, as DNA: TGTGCCAGTGACCAGCGGGGGGAGGCCGGGGAGCTGTTTTTT. It translates to CASDQRGEAGELFF.

This sequence joins TRBV25-1 and TRBJ1-1; 7 bases are shared with TRBD1. Losses at the gene ends were 3 bases for V and 1 base for J; bases not matched to a gene: 5. Germline V CDR1 and CDR2: MGHDK, SYGVNS. The CDR3 has 15 residues. The CDR3 region is CASSDPRQGNTEAFF. The CDR3 bases are TGTGCCAGCAGTGACCCCCGACAGGGGAACACTGAAGCTTTCTTT.

The CDR3 sequence is CASRWVRTPNTGELFF. CDR3 nucleotide sequence: TGTGCCAGTAGATGGGTGCGGACTCCGAACACCGGGGAGCTGTTTTTT. The J gene is TRBJ2-2, the V gene TRBV19, with D perhaps matching TRBD2 (5 bases). V dropped 6 bases and J dropped 0 bases, with 14 bases sitting between them. The CDR3 runs 16 residues. Per the germline V gene, CDR1 is LNHDA and CDR2 is SQIVND (reference sequence).

The chain combines TRBV5-1 with TRBJ1-1; D is possibly TRBD1 (6 bases). CDR1 is SGHRS, CDR2 YFSETQ, per germline. This CDR3 comprises 14 residues. The ends were cut back, 0 bases at V and 1 base at J, with 7 bases in the middle. Here the CDR3 reads CASSLETGNTEAFF. DNA of the CDR3: TGCGCCAGCAGCTTGGAGACAGGGAACACTGAAGCTTTCTTT.

The rearrangement joins TRBV9 to TRBJ1-3, with D unresolved. The V gene lost 0 bases and the J gene lost 6 bases, with 10 bases spanning the gap. The CDR3 runs to 14 residues. CDR1 is SGDLS, CDR2 YYNGEE, per germline. DNA for the CDR3: TGTGCCAGCAGCGTAGTAAGGAGGGAAAACACCATATATTTT. Translated, it gives CASSVVRRENTIYF.

The rearrangement uses TRBV7-9 and TRBJ2-2, with 11 bases that match TRBD2. V gave up 8 bases and J gave up 3 bases; unmatched junction bases: 5. The CDR3 has 15 residues. The germline CDR1 and CDR2 sequences are SEHNR and FQNEAQ (reference sequence). The CDR3 nucleotides are TGTGCCAGCGCCCTAGCGGGGGGATACACCGGGGAGCTGTTTTTT. Translating gives CASALAGGYTGELFF.

In this sample, this clone turned up once. This sequence joins TRBV6-5 and TRBJ2-2; the D gene is possibly TRBD1 (5 bases). The V gene lost 10 bases and the J gene lost 6 bases, with 12 bases spanning the gap. CDR3 length equals 12 residues. The germline CDR1 and CDR2 sequences are MNHEY and SVGAGI. The CDR3 bases are TGTGCCACCGACAGCCCGCCCGGGGAGCTGTTTTTT. Amino acid sequence: CATDSPPGELFF.

The V call is TRBV29-1, the J call TRBJ2-7, with a possible D match to TRBD2 (6 bases). This CDR3 has 14 residues. From germline, CDR1 is SQVTM and CDR2 ANQGSEA. V was clipped by 6 bases and J by 2 bases, with 17 bases between them. The CDR3 sequence is CSVNTGTATYEQYF. As DNA, the CDR3 is TGCAGCGTAAATACGGGGACTGCAACCTACGAGCAGTACTTC.

V usage is TRBV2 and J usage is TRBJ1-1; 7 positions match TRBD1. There are 12 residues in the CDR3. V was pared by 8 bases and J by 8 bases, with 8 bases of the junction left unmatched. The germline gives CDR1 SNHLY, CDR2 FYNNEI. The CDR3 coding sequence is TGTGCCAGCCAGGGGGTGAGGCCGGAAGCTTTCTTT. Its protein product is CASQGVRPEAFF.

This clone was seen a few times. The rearrangement joins TRBV24-1 to TRBJ1-4; D might be TRBD1 (5 bases). Trimming left V 4 bases short and J 0 bases short, with 5 bases between. Germline V CDR1 and CDR2: KGHDR, SFDVKD. The CDR3 covers 14 residues. The CDR3 region has the DNA TGTGCCACCAGTGAAGGGGCAACTAATGAAAAACTGTTTTTT. Protein: CATSEGATNEKLFF.

The V and J genes are TRBV6-6 and TRBJ2-5; 9 bases fit TRBD2. CDR1 and CDR2 from the germline V gene are MNHNY and SVGAGI (reference sequence). V dropped 0 bases and J dropped 2; count of bases not matched to a gene: 4. This CDR3 region has 16 residues. CDR3 DNA sequence: TGTGCCAGCAGTTACTCGTGGACTAGCGAACAAGAGACCCAGTACTTC. Amino acids: CASSYSWTSEQETQYF.

V and J are TRBV6-5 and TRBJ1-1, with D perhaps matching TRBD1 (5 bases). This CDR3 spans 13 amino acids. CDR1 is MNHEY, CDR2 SVGAGI, per germline. Deletions cut 11 bases from V and 1 base from J, with 14 bases between. The DNA for the CDR3 is TGTGCCGGACAACAGGCCCGGAACACTGAAGCTTTCTTT. Its translation is CAGQQARNTEAFF.

This chain uses TRBV3-1 (or the pseudogene TRBV3-2) with TRBJ2-3; D is ambiguous. This CDR3 contains 13 residues. The V and J ends lost 4 bases and 5 bases respectively, with 10 bases between them. The germline V gene encodes CDR1 LGHDT and CDR2 YNNKEL (reference sequence). The CDR3 region has the DNA TGTGCCAGCAGCCCGCCTAAGAGAGATACGCAGTATTTT. Residues: CASSPPKRDTQYF.

This clone was observed a single time. CDR3 in amino acids: CASSKDYRGENEKLFF. The DNA for the CDR3 is TGTGCCAGCAGCAAAGACTACAGGGGCGAGAATGAAAAACTGTTTTTT. The chain uses TRBV21-1 and TRBJ1-4; TRBD1, the table's D call, was not compared with the DNA. TRBV21-1 is classified as a pseudogene. The CDR3 is 16 residues long.

This chain connects TRBV24-1 to TRBJ2-5, with D perhaps matching TRBD2 (5 bases). The V gene lost 3 bases and the J gene lost 4 bases, with 8 bases spanning the gap. The CDR3 totals 13 residues. Germline lookup yields CDR1 KGHDR and CDR2 SFDVKD. The CDR3 reads CATSDRRGETQYF. For the CDR3, the DNA is TGTGCCACCAGTGATCGACGGGGAGAGACCCAGTACTTC.

This chain links TRBV6-5 with TRBJ1-2; weak D call: TRBD1 (6 bases). V lost 5 bases to trimming and J lost 4 bases, with 14 bases between them. Germline loops: CDR1 MNHEY, CDR2 SVGAGI. The CDR3 has 14 amino acids. CDR3 bases: TGTGCCAGCAGTAGCCAGACAGGCCCCTATGGCTACACCTTC. It specifies CASSSQTGPYGYTF.

The chain links TRBV5-8 to TRBJ1-5; TRBD1 aligns across 9 bases. Germline CDR1 SGHTS, CDR2 YDEGEE. The length of the CDR3 is 13 residues. The V gene end was trimmed by 7 bases and the J gene end by 7 bases; junction bases not matched to a gene: 6. In DNA form, the CDR3 reads TGTGCCAGCCAGGGACAGGGTCACCAGCCCCAGCATTTT. This codes for CASQGQGHQPQHF. Filled out from reference TRBV5-8 and TRBJ1-5, the complete variable domain reads EAGVTQSPTHLIKTRGQQATLRCSPISGHTSVYWYQQALGLGLQFLLWYDEGEERNRGNFPPRFSGRQFPNYSSELNVNALELEDSALYLCASQGQGHQPQHFGDGTRLSIL.